Sequencing of this TCR beta chain was carried out in a study of beta chain features in type 1 diabetes. This CDR3 has 15 residues. V shed 5 bases and J shed 5 bases, with 13 bases lying between them. Germline values: CDR1 SGHTA, CDR2 FQGTGA. Study conclusions and caveats: Highly expressing activated T cells could be over-counted with a cDNA template. Shorter TCRB CDR3s, moderately but significantly so, marked every one of the four CD4+ subsets in Type 1 diabetes patients. More deletions and fewer insertions at VDJ junctions were found in patients with type 1 diabetes.

Since all of the isolated RNA was reverse transcribed, expressed TCRB transcripts were what got sequenced. The repertoire was sequenced with immunoSEQ multiplex PCR; TCRdb's copy has only in-frame clones and lacks some. Counted here are 100,000 to 150,000 clones, 7.5% to 9.5% occurring once; the ten biggest clones make up roughly 0.75%. This clone was seen a handful of times. Its antigen remains unknown. Based on CD45RO/CCR7/CD25/CD127/CD95/CD27, CD4+ regulatory, stem cell-like memory, naive and central memory cells were sorted. The TCR originated in a man in his thirties or forties with type 1 diabetes. Sequencing was performed on central memory CD4+ T cells from blood. The chain recombines TRBV7-3 with TRBJ2-6; possible D gene TRBD2, 6 bases. The CDR3 DNA follows: TGTGCCAGCAGCCGCTTCGGGGGTCGGGCCAACGTCCTGACTTTC. This codes for CASSRFGGRANVLTF.